The 6 T cell receptor beta chains below were found in one sample sequenced in a study of blood T cell repertoires in COVID-19. Here immunoSEQ multiplex PCR was the method, and the copy in TCRdb shows in-frame clones only, minus some. The table shows around 420,000 clones, with approximately 88% occurring only once. Sample: PBMCs or T cells enriched from blood (not recorded which). The receptors derive from a woman between 35 and 50 years old with acute COVID-19.

This clone appeared once. The same CDR3 arises from other DNA sequences in this sample as well. The chain carries TRBV2 and TRBJ2-5; 8 bases line up with TRBD2. From germline, CDR1 is SNHLY and CDR2 FYNNEI. This CDR3 spans 12 amino acids. Trimming at V came to 6 bases and at J to 4 bases, leaving 1 base not matched to a gene. CDR3: CASSGLAETQYF. The CDR3 coding sequence is TGTGCCAGCAGCGGACTAGCAGAGACCCAGTACTTC.

The chain carries TRBV10-3 and TRBJ1-2, with D tentatively TRBD1 (5 bases). The CDR3 loop spans 13 amino acids. Trimming cost V 5 bases and J 6 bases, with 13 bases left between them. Germline CDR1 is ENHRY and CDR2 is SYGVKD. CDR3 coding DNA: TGTGCCATCAGTATCCAGGGATTAGATGGCTACACCTTC. Protein: CAISIQGLDGYTF.

There are a few counts of this clone. The V call is TRBV19, the J call TRBJ2-2, with 10 nucleotides matching TRBD2. CDR1 LNHDA and CDR2 SQIVND come from the germline V gene (reference sequence). The CDR3 consists of 16 residues. V dropped 2 bases and J dropped 6; count of bases not matched to a gene: 6. CDR3 in DNA: TGTGCCAGTAGTATATTCACTAGCGGGGTGTCCGGGGAGCTGTTTTTT. Encoded protein: CASSIFTSGVSGELFF.

The chain employs TRBV27 and TRBJ1-5; D is possibly TRBD1 (6 bases). The germline V gene encodes CDR1 MNHEY and CDR2 SMNVEV (reference sequence). V was shortened by 5 bases and J by 7 bases, with 12 bases between the two germline ends. The CDR3 spans 13 residues. The DNA of the CDR3 is TGTGCCAGCAGTACCAGGGGTCACCAGCCCCAGCATTTT. Translated: CASSTRGHQPQHF.

The chain carries TRBV29-1 and TRBJ1-2, with TRBD1 identical over 7 bases. The CDR3 sequence is 15 residues long. CDR1 and CDR2 (germline): SQVTM, ANQGSEA. Trimming cost V 0 bases and J 7 bases; bases outside gene matches: 11. CDR3 DNA sequence: TGCAGCGTTGAAGAGGGGGGCAGGGGGAAGGGTGGCTACACCTTC. It codes for CSVEEGGRGKGGYTF.

J is TRBJ1-2 and V is TRBV6-5, with D maybe TRBD1 (6 bases). V gave up 8 bases and J gave up 8 bases, with 18 bases separating them. Germline V CDR1 and CDR2: MNHEY, SVGAGI. The CDR3 is 13 residues long. The CDR3 loop reads CASAHREERGYTF. In nucleotides, the CDR3 is TGTGCCAGCGCACACAGGGAAGAAAGAGGCTACACCTTC.